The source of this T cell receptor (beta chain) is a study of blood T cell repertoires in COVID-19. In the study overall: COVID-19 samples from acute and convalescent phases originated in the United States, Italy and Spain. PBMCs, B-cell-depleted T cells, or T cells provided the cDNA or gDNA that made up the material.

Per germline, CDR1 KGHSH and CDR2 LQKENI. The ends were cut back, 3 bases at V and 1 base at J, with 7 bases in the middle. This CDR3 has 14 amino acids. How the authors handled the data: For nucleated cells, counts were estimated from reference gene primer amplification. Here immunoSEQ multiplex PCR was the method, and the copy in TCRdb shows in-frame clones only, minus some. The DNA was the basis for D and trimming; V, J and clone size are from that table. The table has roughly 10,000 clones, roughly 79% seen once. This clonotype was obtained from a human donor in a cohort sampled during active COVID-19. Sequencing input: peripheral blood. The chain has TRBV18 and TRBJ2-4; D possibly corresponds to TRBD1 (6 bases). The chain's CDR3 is CASSPQGAKNIQYF. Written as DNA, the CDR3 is TGTGCCAGCTCACCCCAGGGGGCCAAAAACATTCAGTACTTC. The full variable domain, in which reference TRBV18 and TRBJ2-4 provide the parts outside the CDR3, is NAGVMQNPRHLVRRRGQEARLRCSPMKGHSHVYWYRQLPEEGLKFMVYLQKENIIDESGMPKERFSAEFPKEGPSILRIQQVVRGDSAAYFCASSPQGAKNIQYFGAGTRLSVL.